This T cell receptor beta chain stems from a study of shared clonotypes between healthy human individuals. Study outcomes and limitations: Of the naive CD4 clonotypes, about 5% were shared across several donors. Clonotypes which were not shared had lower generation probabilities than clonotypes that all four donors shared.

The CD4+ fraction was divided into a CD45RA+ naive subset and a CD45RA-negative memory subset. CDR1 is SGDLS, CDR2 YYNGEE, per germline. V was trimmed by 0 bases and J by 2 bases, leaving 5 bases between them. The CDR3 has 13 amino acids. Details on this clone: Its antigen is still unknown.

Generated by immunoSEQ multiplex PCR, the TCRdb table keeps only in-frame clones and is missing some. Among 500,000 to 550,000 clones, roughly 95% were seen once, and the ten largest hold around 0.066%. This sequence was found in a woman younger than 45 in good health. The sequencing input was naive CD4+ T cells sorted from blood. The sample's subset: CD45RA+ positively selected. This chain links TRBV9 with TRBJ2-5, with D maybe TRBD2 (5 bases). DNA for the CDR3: TGTGCCAGCAGCGTAGAGCGGCAAGAGACCCAGTACTTC. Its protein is CASSVERQETQYF. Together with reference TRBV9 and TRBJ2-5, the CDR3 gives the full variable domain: DSGVTQTPKHLITATGQRVTLRCSPRSGDLSVYWYQQSLDQGLQFLIQYYNGEERAKGNILERFSAQQFPDLHSELNLSSLELGDSALYFCASSVERQETQYFGPGTRLLVL.